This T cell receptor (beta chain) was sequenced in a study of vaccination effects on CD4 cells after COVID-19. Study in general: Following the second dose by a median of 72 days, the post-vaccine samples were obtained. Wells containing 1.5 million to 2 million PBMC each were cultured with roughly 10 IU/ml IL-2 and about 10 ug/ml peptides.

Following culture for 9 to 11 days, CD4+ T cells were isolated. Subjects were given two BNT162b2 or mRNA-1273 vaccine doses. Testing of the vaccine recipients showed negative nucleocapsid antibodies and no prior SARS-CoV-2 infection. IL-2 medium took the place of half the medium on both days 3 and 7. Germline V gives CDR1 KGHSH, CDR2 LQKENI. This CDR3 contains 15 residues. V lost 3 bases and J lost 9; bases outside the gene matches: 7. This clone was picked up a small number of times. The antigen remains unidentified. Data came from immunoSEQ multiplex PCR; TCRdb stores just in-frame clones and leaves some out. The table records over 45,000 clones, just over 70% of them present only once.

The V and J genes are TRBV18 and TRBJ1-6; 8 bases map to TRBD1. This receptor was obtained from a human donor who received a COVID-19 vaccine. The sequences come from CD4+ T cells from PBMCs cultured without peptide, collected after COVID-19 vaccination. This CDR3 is CASSPTGQATSPLHF. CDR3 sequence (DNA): TGTGCCAGCTCACCGACGGGACAGGCTACTTCACCCCTCCACTTT.